This T cell receptor beta chain was identified during a study of T cell responses to AZD1222 COVID-19 vaccine (dated by TCRdb to about 2021). General notes on the study: A total of approximately 240 trial participants underwent TCR sequencing, of whom about 210 received two doses of AZD1222 and about 25 received two doses of the MenACWY control vaccine. Trial participants were enrolled into age subgroups of 18-55, 56-69 and 70-plus years, which contained 148, 28 and 57 TCR-sequenced participants, respectively. What the research found in general, with its limitations: In the small 56-69-year group, the increase in depth fell short of significance, most likely because of low power. Conclusions about previously exposed vaccinees were limited because only six or seven AZD1222 recipients were SARS-CoV-2 seropositive at baseline. Reportedly, close to half of the unique spike-specific TCRs recognized epitopes lying outside the regions that are mutated in the B.1.351 and B.1.1.7 variants. Because no samples from the day 14 peak response were available, repertoires could be characterized only after the peak T cell response. After two AZD1222 doses, both the breadth and the depth of spike-specific TCRs were significantly higher than at day 0 and than in MenACWY recipients. The whole spike protein was spanned by vaccine-associated CD4 TCRs, and dominant responses were seen in regions 160-218 and 743-854. Participants were mostly white British and included more females than males, and it was suggested by the authors that clonal diversity may have been underestimated.

The time point label for this specimen denotes: about 28 days (+/-7) after the second vaccine dose. AZD1222 recipients given second doses at about 4 weeks or at about 12 weeks were pooled, since spike-specific TCR depth and breadth were not found to differ between the two schedules. The vaccinee samples were drawn from two UK trials, COV001 and COV002, one of which was a single-blind randomized controlled phase 2/3 trial testing AZD1222 (ChAdOx1 nCoV-19) in healthy adults. For TCRbeta chain sequencing, PBMC samples from trial participants were taken at day 0 and at day 28 after the second dose. The CDR3 regions of human TCRbeta chains were subjected to immunosequencing. The study's processing was this. TCRs in the repertoires were matched against a reference library of SARS-CoV-2-specific TCRs that had been generated with the MIRA antigen-specificity platform. Breadth meant the fraction of unique TCRs that were SARS-CoV-2-associated, whereas depth meant the fraction of total T cells that were SARS-CoV-2-associated. Each spike-specific TCR was assigned to its reactive spike region and to a CD4 or CD8 class using the MIRA data. Log10-transformed breadth and depth values were compared by one-way ANOVA with Sidak's multiple comparisons tests. TCRdb stores this immuneACCESS table with in-frame sequences only. Part of the clones is absent; in the studies checked, under half of the shortfall reflects unresolved V genes, and no reason is known for the rest. Clone size and V and J calls were adopted from that table, with D and trimming inferred from the DNA. The table for this sample lists about 200,000 clones; about 94% of them were counted only once. Roughly 1% of the sample goes to the ten largest clones.

This clone has only one observation. Its antigen specificity is not known. Base qualities are not recorded, but no much larger clone differs from it by a single base. Spanning cysteine to phenylalanine, the CDR3 consists of 16 amino acids. The only DNA kept is the CDR3, 48 bases in frame from the first base. Deletion took 1 base off V and 5 bases off J, with a span of 15 bases between the germline ends. CDR1 and CDR2 are read off the germline V gene as SGHVS and FQNEAQ. The rearrangement joined TRBV7-8 to TRBJ1-5; D gene: possibly TRBD1, on 6 matching bases. This TCR derives from an adult who received the AZD1222 COVID-19 vaccine. The starting material was peripheral blood, obtained 28 days after the second AZD1222 dose. The DNA reads as follows: TGTGCCAGCAGCTTAGGAGGGACAATTGGGGATCAGCCCCAGCATTTT. This gives the protein CASSLGGTIGDQPQHF.